This T cell receptor beta chain was sequenced for a study of T cell responses to AZD1222 COVID-19 vaccine. TCRdb's copy holds only in-frame clones and misses some; the assay was immunoSEQ multiplex PCR. The sample includes more than 70,000 clones, approximately 90% of them seen just once. The TCR originated in an adult who received the AZD1222 COVID-19 vaccine. The sample in question was peripheral blood, obtained 28 days after the second AZD1222 dose.

The CDR3 loop reads CASSQDGGQRGYTF. CDR3 nucleotide sequence: TGCGCCAGCAGCCAAGACGGGGGACAGAGGGGCTACACCTTC. This chain joins TRBV4-3 and TRBJ1-2; 7 bases match TRBD1. The CDR3 is 14 residues long. Losses at the gene ends were 0 bases for V and 8 bases for J; bases not matched to a gene: 6. Per germline, CDR1 LGHNA and CDR2 YSLEER.